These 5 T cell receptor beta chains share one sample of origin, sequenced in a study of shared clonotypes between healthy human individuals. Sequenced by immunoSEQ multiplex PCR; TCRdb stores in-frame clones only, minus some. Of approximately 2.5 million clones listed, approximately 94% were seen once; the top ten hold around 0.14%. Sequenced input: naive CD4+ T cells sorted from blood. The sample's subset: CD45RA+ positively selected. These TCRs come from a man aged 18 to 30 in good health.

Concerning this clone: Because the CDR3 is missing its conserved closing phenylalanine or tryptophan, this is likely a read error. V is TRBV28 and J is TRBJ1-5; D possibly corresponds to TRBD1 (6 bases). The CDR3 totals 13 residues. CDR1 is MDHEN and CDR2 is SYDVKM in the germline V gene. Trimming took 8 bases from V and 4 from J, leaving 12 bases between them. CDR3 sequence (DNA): TGTGCCAGCGGACCCACAGGGAATCAGCCCCAGCATCTT. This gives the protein CASGPTGNQPQHL.

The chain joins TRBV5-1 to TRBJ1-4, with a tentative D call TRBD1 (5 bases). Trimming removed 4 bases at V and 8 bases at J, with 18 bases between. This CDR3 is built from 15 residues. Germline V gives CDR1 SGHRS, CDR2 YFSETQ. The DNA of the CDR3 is TGCGCCAGCAGCCTAGGACCGGGGACGGAAGAAAAACTGTTTTTT. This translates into CASSLGPGTEEKLFF.

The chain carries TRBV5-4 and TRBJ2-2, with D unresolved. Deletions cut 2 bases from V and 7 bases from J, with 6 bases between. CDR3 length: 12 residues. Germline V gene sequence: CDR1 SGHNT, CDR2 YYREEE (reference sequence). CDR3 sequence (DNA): TGTGCCAGCAGCTTCCGATACGGGGAGCTGTTTTTT. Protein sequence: CASSFRYGELFF.

The CDR3 loop is CASSPRTSGGQETQYF. In nucleotides, the CDR3 is TGTGCCAGCAGCCCAAGGACTAGCGGGGGCCAAGAGACCCAGTACTTC. The J gene is TRBJ2-5, the V gene TRBV7-9, with TRBD2 identical over 13 bases. This CDR3 spans 16 amino acids. V dropped 5 bases and J dropped 1; count of bases not matched to a gene: 4. CDR1 and CDR2 (germline): SEHNR, FQNEAQ (reference sequence).

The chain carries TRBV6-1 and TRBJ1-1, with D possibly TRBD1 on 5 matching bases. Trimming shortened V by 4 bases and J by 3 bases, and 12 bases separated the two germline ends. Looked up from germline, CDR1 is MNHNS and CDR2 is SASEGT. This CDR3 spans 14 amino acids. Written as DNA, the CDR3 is TGTGCCAGCAGTGCAAGGGCGGGGGACACTGAAGCTTTCTTT. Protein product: CASSARAGDTEAFF.